These 3 T cell receptor beta chains were sequenced from one sample in a study of T-cell memory formation after mild COVID-19 (dated by TCRdb to the early 2020s). Libraries were made using 5' RACE. Sequencing relied on an Illumina NovaSeq 6000. TCRdb passed the public sequencing reads through fastp at Q25 and MiXCR, retaining productive beta sequences. Identical CDR3 proteins give one entry, which carries the most common genes and DNA. The sample records a few hundred thousand distinct CDR3 sequences, over 9% of which are singletons. Of the sample, 20% to 25% is held by the ten largest clones. Sequenced sample: PBMCs or a T cell subset sorted from them (not recorded which). The receptors derive from a man aged 18 to 29 who had mild COVID-19 (a few samples of this study predate the infection). The sample titles of this study are shuffled in the database, so cell type and time point are left out; the donor was told from shared clones.

The gene calls are TRBV6-6 and TRBJ2-7; possibly TRBD2 for D (6 bases). The germline gives CDR1 MNHNY, CDR2 SVGAGI (reference sequence). The CDR3 contains 15 residues. DNA for the CDR3: TGTGCCAGCAGTTACGGGGACTTACTTTCTTACGAACAGTACGTC. Its protein is CASSYGDLLSYEQYV.

The DNA for the CDR3 is TGTGCCAGCAGCTTTGGGCAGGGGGCGCGTCCTGGATACACAGATACGCAGTATTTT. It translates to CASSFGQGARPGYTDTQYF. The rearrangement uses TRBV7-9 and TRBJ2-3; 8 bases are shared with TRBD1. The CDR3 consists of 19 residues. The germline gives CDR1 SEHNR, CDR2 FQNEAQ (reference sequence). The J segment lost 2 bases and the V segment lost 3 bases, leaving 16 bases of the junction unmatched.

This clonotype was counted between two and nine times. V usage is TRBV7-3 and J usage is TRBJ2-7; the match to TRBD2 covers 7 bases. This CDR3 contains 15 residues. Germline V gene lookup returns CDR1 SGHTA and CDR2 FQGTGA. V was clipped by 2 bases and J by 7 bases; unmatched bases: 11. The CDR3 bases are TGTGCCAGCAGCTTATTGGCTAGCGGATACGCGGAGCAGTACTTC. Its protein product is CASSLLASGYAEQYF.